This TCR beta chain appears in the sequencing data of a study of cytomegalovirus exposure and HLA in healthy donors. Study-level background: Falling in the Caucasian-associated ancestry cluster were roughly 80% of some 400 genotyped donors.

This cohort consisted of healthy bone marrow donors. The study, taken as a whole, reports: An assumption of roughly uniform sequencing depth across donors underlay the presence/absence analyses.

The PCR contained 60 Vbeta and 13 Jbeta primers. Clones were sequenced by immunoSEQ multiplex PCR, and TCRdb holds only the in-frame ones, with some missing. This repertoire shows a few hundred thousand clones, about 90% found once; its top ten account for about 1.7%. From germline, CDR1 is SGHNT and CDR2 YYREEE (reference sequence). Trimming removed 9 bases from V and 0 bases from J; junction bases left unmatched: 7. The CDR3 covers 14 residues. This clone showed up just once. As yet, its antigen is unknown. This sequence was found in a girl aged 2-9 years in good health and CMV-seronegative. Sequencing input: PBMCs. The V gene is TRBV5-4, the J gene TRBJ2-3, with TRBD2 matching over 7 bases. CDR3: CATKAGISTDTQYF. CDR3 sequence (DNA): TGTGCCACTAAAGCGGGGATTAGCACAGATACGCAGTATTTT. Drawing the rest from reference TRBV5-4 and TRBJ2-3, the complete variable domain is ETGVTQSPTHLIKTRGQQVTLRCSSQSGHNTVSWYQQALGQGPQFIFQYYREEENGRGNFPPRFSGLQFPNYSSELNVNALELDDSALYLCATKAGISTDTQYFGPGTRLTVL.